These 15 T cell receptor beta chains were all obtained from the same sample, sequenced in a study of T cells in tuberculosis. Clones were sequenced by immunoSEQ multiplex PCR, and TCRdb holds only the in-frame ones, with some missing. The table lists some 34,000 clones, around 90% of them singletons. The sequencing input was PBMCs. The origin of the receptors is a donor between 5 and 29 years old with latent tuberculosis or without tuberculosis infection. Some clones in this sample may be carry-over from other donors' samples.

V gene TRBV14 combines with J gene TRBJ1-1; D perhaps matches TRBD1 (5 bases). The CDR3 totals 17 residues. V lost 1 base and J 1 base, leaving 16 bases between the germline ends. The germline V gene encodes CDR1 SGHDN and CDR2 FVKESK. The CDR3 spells CASSQVKFAGGNTEAFF. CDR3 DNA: TGTGCCAGCAGCCAAGTTAAGTTTGCCGGGGGGAACACTGAAGCTTTCTTT.

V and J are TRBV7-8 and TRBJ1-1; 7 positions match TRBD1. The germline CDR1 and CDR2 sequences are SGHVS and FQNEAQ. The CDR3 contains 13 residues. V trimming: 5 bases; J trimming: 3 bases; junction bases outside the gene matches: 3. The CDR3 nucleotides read TGTGCCAGCAGCAGACAGGGCTACACTGAAGCTTTCTTT. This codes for CASSRQGYTEAFF. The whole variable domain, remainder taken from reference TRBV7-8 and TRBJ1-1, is GAGVSQSPRYKVAKRGQDVALRCDPISGHVSLFWYQQALGQGPEFLTYFQNEAQLDKSGLPSDRFFAERPEGSVSTLKIQRTQQEDSAVYLCASSRQGYTEAFFGQGTRLTVV.

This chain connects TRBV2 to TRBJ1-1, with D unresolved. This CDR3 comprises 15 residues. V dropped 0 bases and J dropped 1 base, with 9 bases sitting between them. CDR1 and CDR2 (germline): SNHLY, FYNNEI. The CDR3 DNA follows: TGTGCCAGCAGTGAAGCGAGACAAACGAACACTGAAGCTTTCTTT. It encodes CASSEARQTNTEAFF.

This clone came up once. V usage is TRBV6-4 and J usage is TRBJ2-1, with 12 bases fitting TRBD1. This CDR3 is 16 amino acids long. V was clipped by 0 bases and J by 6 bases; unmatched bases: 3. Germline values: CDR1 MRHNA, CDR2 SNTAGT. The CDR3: CASSDSEGQGANEQFF. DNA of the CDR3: TGTGCCAGCAGTGACTCAGAGGGACAGGGGGCCAATGAGCAGTTCTTC.

The CDR3 reads CASRGQLAPKETQYF. CDR3 coding DNA: TGTGCCAGCAGGGGTCAGCTAGCGCCTAAAGAGACCCAGTACTTC. The V call is TRBV7-9, the J call TRBJ2-5; perhaps TRBD2 as D (6 bases). Germline lookup yields CDR1 SEHNR and CDR2 FQNEAQ (reference sequence). This CDR3 spans 15 amino acids. Trimming took 6 bases from V and 3 from J, leaving 17 bases between them.

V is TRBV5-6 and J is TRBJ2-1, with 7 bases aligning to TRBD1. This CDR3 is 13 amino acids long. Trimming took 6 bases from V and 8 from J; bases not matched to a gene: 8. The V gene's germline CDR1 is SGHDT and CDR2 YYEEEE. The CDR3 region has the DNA TGTGCCAGCAACGACAGGGCCCAAGATGAGCAGTTCTTC. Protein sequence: CASNDRAQDEQFF.

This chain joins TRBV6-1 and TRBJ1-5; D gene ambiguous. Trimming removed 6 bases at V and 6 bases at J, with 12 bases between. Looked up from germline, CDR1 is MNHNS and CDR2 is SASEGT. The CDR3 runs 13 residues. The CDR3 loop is CASRGPGGQPQHF. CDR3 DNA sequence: TGTGCCAGCAGAGGGCCCGGAGGTCAGCCCCAGCATTTT.

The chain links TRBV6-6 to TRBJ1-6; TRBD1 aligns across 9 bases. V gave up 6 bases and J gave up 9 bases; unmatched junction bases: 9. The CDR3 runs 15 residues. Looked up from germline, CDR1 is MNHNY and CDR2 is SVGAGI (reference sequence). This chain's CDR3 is CASRPQGAWGSPLHF. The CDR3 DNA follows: TGTGCCAGCAGGCCACAGGGGGCTTGGGGTTCACCCCTCCACTTT.

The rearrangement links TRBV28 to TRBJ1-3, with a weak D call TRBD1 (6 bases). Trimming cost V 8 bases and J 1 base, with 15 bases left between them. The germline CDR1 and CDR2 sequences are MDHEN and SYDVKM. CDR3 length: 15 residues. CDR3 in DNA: TGTGCCAGCGCAGAGGGGGGGATATCTGGAAACACCATATATTTT. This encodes CASAEGGISGNTIYF. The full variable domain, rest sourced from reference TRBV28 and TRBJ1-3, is DVKVTQSSRYLVKRTGEKVFLECVQDMDHENMFWYRQDPGLGLRLIYFSYDVKMKEKGDIPEGYSVSREKKERFSLILESASTNQTSMYLCASAEGGISGNTIYFGEGSWLTVV.

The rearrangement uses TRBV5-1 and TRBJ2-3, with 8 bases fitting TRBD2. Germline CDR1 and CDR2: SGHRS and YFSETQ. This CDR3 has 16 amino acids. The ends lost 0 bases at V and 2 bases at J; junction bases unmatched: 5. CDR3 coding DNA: TGCGCCAGCAGCTTGGGCCTAGCGGGCCTCACAGATACGCAGTATTTT. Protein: CASSLGLAGLTDTQYF.

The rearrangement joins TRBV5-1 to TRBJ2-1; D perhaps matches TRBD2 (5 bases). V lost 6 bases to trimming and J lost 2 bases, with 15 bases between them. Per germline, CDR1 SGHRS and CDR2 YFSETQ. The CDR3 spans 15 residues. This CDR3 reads CASTSEGGAYNEQFF. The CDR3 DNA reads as TGCGCCAGCACCTCAGAGGGTGGCGCCTACAATGAGCAGTTCTTC. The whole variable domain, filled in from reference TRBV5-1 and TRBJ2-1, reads KAGVTQTPRYLIKTRGQQVTLSCSPISGHRSVSWYQQTPGQGLQFLFEYFSETQRNKGNFPGRFSGRQFSNSRSEMNVSTLELGDSALYLCASTSEGGAYNEQFFGPGTRLTVL.

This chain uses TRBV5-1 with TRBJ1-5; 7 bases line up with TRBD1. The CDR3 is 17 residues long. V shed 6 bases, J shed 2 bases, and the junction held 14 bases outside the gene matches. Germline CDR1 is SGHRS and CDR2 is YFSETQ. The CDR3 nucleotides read TGCGCCAGCACCTCCGTGGGGGACAGCCAAGGCAATCAGCCCCAGCATTTT. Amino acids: CASTSVGDSQGNQPQHF. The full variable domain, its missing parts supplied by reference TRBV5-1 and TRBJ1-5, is KAGVTQTPRYLIKTRGQQVTLSCSPISGHRSVSWYQQTPGQGLQFLFEYFSETQRNKGNFPGRFSGRQFSNSRSEMNVSTLELGDSALYLCASTSVGDSQGNQPQHFGDGTRLSIL.

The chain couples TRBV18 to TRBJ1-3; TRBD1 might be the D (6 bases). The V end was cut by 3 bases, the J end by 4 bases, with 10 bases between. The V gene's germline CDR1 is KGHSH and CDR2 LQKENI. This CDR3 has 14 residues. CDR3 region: CASSPQDRGNTIYF. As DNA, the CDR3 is TGTGCCAGCTCACCTCAGGACAGAGGAAACACCATATATTTT.

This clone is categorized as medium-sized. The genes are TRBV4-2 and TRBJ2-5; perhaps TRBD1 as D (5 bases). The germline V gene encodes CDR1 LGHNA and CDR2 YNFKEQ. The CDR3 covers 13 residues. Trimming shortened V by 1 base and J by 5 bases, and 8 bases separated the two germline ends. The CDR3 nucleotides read TGTGCCAGCAGCCAAGGACAGTGGGAGACCCAGTACTTC. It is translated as CASSQGQWETQYF.

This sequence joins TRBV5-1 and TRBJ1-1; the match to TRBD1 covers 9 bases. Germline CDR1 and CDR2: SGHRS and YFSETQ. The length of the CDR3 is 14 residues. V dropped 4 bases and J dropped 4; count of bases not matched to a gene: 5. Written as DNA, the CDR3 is TGCGCCAGCAGCCCGGAGACAGGGGGCACTGAAGCTTTCTTT. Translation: CASSPETGGTEAFF.